One TCR beta chain is described in this entry. The antigen remains unidentified. This CDR3 is built from 16 residues. Germline V gene sequence: CDR1 LGHNA, CDR2 YNFKEQ. Trimming stripped 0 bases from V and 0 bases from J, with 12 bases between. This entry comes from a study of beta chain features in type 1 diabetes. Overall study results and limits: Naive, central memory and regulatory TCRB repertoires appeared more similar among patients than healthy donors. Shorter TCRB CDR3s, moderately but significantly so, were found in Type 1 diabetes patients in all four CD4+ subsets. Reduced insertions and increased deletions marked VDJ junctions in type 1 diabetes patients.

The authors sorted CD4+ naive, central memory, regulatory and stem cell-like memory cells via CD45RO/CCR7/CD25/CD127/CD95/CD27. Reverse transcription of all isolated RNA meant that expressed TCRB transcripts were sequenced. Some 3.8 million reads, on average, came from each naive, central memory and regulatory T cell sample. The assay was immunoSEQ multiplex PCR, and TCRdb's table has in-frame clones only and misses some. The sample carries 300,000 to 400,000 clones, 8.5% to 10% recorded once. The sequencing sample was made of central memory CD4+ T cells from blood. The sequence derives from a man younger than 45 with type 1 diabetes. The rearrangement uses TRBV4-2 and TRBJ2-7, with a possible D match to TRBD1 (7 bases). The CDR3, as DNA: TGTGCCAGCAGCCAAGATTACCAGGGGGGCTCCTACGAGCAGTACTTC. Amino acid sequence: CASSQDYQGGSYEQYF.